One TCR beta chain is described in this entry. The sample is drawn from a study of blood T cell repertoires in COVID-19. For the study at large: The study drew acute and convalescent COVID-19 samples from the United States, Italy and Spain. PBMCs, B-cell-depleted T cells, or T cells provided the cDNA or gDNA that made up the material.

In the original workflow: Estimates of nucleated cell counts were drawn from the amplification of reference gene primers. Using immunoSEQ multiplex PCR, the repertoire was profiled, and TCRdb retains in-frame clones only, with some absent. V and J calls and clone size are as listed in that table; D and trimming were resolved from the DNA. The sample contains fewer than 300,000 clones, 80% to 85% of which appear only once. V shed 5 bases and J 8 bases; nucleotides not matched to a gene: 7. The CDR3 is 14 residues long. Germline V gives CDR1 SGHKS, CDR2 YYEKEE (reference sequence). The TCR comes from a woman aged 55-69 years with active or convalescent COVID-19. The gene calls are TRBV5-5 and TRBJ1-4; 9 nucleotides agree with TRBD1. The sequenced material came from peripheral blood. This CDR3 is CASSRGQGLEKLFF. CDR3 DNA: TGTGCCAGCAGTCGGGGACAGGGATTAGAAAAACTGTTTTTT.